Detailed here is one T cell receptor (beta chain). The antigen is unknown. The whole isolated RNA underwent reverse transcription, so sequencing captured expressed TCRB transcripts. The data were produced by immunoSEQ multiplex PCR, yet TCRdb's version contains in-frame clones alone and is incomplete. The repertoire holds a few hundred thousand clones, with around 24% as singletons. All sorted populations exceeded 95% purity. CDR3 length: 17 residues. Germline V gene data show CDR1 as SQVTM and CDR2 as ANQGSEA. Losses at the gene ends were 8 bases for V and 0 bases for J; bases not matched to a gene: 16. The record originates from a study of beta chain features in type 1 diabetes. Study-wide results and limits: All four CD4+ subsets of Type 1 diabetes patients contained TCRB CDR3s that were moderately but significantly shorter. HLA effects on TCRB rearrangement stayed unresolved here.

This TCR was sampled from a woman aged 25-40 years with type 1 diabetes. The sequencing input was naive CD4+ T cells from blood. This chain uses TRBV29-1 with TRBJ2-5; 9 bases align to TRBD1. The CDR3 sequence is CSTQKTGTGRHQETQYF. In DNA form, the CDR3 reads TGCAGCACACAAAAGACCGGGACAGGGAGGCACCAAGAGACCCAGTACTTC.